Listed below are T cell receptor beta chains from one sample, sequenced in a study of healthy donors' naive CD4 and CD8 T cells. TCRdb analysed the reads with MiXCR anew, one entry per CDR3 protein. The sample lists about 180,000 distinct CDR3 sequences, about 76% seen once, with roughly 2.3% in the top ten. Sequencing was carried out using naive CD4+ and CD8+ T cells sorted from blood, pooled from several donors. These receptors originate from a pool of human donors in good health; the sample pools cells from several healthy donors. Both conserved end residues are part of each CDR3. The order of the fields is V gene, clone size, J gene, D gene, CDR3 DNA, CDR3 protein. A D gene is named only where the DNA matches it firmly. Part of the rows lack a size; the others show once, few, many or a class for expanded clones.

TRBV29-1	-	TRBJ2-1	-	TGCAGCGTTGAAATTCTCGGTAATGAGCAGTTCTTC	CSVEILGNEQFF
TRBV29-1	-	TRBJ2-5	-	TGCAGCGTTGGAGGGATCTGGGAGACCCAGTACTTC	CSVGGIWETQYF
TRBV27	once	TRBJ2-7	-	TGTGCCAGCAGTTTATCGGTTATTGGTCAACGGTTCTACGAGCAGTACTTC	CASSLSVIGQRFYEQYF
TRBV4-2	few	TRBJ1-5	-	TGTGCCAGCAGCCAGTTCGCCGGGCCCCCGGGCAATCAGCCCCAGCATTTT	CASSQFAGPPGNQPQHF
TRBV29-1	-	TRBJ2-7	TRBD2	TGCAGCGTTGAGAGTAGCGGGAATTCCTACGAGCAGTACTTC	CSVESSGNSYEQYF
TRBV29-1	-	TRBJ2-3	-	TGCAGCGCCACGCCTCAGGATACGCAGTATTTT	CSATPQDTQYF
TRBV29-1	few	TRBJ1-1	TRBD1	TGCAGCGTATGGACAGGGGGCGCGAACACTGAAGCTTTCTTT	CSVWTGGANTEAFF
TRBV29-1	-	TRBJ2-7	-	TGCAGCGTTGAAGCAGGGAGTAGCGGATATGAGCAGTACTTC	CSVEAGSSGYEQYF
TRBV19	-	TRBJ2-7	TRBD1	TGTGCCAGTAGAGACAAGGGACAGGGGTCCTACGAGCAGTACTTC	CASRDKGQGSYEQYF
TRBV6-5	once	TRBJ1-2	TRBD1	TGTGCCAGCAGTAATCCGGGACAGGGCTTTGGAGGTGGCTACACCTTC	CASSNPGQGFGGGYTF
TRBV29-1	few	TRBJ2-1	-	TGCAGCGTCGAGCACACAGGGAGGGACGATGAGCAGTTCTTC	CSVEHTGRDDEQFF
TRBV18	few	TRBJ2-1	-	TGTGCCAGCTCACCACCTTCCCACAATGAGCAGTTCTTC	CASSPPSHNEQFF
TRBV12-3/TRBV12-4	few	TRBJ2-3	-	TGTGCCAGCAGTTTTGATACGCAGTATTTT	CASSFDTQYF
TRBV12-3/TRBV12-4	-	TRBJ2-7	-	TGTGCCAGCAATGGGGGCAAGCCCTACGAGCAGTACTTC	CASNGGKPYEQYF
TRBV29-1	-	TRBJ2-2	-	TGCAGCGCGAACACCGGGGAGCTGTTTTTT	CSANTGELFF
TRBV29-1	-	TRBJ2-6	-	TGCAGCGTGGACACCCTTGGGGCCAACGTCCTGACTTTC	CSVDTLGANVLTF
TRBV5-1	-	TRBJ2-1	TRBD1	TGCGCCAGCAGCGCTGGGACAGGGCCACCCTCGCACGCCGATGAGCAGTTCTTC	CASSAGTGPPSHADEQFF
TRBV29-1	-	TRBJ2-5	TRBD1	TGCAGCGTTGAAGCACAGGGGCTACGGGAGACCCAGTACTTC	CSVEAQGLRETQYF
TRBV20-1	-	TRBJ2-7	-	TGCAGTGCTAGAGATCGACTCCTAACCTACGAGCAGTACTTC	CSARDRLLTYEQYF
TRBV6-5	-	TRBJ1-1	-	TGTGCCACCTCAGGCATTATGAACACTGAAGCTTTCTTT	CATSGIMNTEAFF
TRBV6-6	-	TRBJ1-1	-	TGTGCCAGCAGGGGGAGTACGGGGTACACTGAAGCTTTCTTT	CASRGSTGYTEAFF